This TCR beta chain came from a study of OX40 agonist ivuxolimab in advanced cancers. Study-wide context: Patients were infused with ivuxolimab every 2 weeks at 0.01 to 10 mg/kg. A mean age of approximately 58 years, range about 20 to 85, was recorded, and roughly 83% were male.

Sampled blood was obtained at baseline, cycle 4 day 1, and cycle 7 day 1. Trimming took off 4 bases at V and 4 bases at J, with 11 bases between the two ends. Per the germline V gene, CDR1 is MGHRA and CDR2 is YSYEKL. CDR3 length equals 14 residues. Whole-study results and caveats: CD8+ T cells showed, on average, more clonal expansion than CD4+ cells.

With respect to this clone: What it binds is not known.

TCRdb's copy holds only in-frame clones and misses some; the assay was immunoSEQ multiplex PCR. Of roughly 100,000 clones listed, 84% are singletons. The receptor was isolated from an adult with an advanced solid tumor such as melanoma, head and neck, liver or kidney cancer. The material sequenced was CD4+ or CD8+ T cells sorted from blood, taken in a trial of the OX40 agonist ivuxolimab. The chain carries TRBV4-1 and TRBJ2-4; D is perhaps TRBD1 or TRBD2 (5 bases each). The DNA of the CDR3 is TGCGCCAGCAGCCGGGACGAAGTAAAAAACATTCAGTACTTC. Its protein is CASSRDEVKNIQYF.